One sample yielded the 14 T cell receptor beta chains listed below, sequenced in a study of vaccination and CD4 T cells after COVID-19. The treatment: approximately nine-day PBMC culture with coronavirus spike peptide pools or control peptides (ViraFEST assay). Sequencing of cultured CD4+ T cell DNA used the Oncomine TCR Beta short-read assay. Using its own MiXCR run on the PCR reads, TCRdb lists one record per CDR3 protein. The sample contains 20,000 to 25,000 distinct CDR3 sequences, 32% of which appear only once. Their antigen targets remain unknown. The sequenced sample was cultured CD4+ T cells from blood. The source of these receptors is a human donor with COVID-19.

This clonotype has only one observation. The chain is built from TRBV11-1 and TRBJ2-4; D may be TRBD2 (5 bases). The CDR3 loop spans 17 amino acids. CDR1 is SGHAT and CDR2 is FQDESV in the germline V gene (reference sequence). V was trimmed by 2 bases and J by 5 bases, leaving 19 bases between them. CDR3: CASSLRSMAGFENIQYF. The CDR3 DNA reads TGTGCCAGCAGCTTAAGAAGTATGGCGGGCTTCGAAAACATTCAGTACTTC.

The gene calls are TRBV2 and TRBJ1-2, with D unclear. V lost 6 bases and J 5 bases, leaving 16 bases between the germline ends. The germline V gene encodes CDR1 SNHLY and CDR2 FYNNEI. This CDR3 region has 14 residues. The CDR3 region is CASSDPGLRYGYTF. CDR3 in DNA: TGTGCCAGCAGCGACCCGGGGTTGCGGTATGGCTACACCTTC.

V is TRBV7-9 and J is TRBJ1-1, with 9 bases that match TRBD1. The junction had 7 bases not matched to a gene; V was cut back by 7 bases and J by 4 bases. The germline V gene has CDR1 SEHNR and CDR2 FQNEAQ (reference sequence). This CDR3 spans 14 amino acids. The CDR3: CASNTGGAGTEAFF. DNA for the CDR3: TGTGCCAGCAACACAGGGGGCGCGGGCACTGAAGCTTTCTTT.

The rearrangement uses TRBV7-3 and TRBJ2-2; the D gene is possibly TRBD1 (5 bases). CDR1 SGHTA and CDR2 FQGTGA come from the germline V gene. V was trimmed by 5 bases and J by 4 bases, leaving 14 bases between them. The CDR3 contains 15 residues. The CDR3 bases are TGTGCCAGCAGCCCCCAGGGCTCAATCACCGGGGAGCTGTTTTTT. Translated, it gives CASSPQGSITGELFF.

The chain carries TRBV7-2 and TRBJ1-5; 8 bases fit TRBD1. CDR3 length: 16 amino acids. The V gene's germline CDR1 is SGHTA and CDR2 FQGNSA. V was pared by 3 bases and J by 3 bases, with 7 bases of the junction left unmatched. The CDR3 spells CASSLGDRNTNQPQHF. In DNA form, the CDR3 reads TGTGCCAGCAGCTTGGGGGACAGGAACACCAATCAGCCCCAGCATTTT.

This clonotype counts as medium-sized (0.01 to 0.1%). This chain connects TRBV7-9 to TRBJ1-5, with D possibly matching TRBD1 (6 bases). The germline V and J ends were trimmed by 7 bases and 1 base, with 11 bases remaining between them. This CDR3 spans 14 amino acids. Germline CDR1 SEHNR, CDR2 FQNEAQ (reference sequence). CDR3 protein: CASNMGASNQPQHF. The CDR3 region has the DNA TGTGCCAGCAACATGGGGGCGAGCAATCAGCCCCAGCATTTT.

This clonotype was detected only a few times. CDR3 sequence reads: CASSGIGTAVSGGYTF. The CDR3 DNA reads as TGTGCCAGCAGTGGGATCGGGACAGCCGTTTCGGGAGGCTACACCTTC. The V call is TRBV6-1, the J call TRBJ1-2; 7 bases match TRBD1. CDR3 length: 16 amino acids. V trimming: 4 bases; J trimming: 8 bases; junction bases outside the gene matches: 16. Germline values: CDR1 MNHNS, CDR2 SASEGT.

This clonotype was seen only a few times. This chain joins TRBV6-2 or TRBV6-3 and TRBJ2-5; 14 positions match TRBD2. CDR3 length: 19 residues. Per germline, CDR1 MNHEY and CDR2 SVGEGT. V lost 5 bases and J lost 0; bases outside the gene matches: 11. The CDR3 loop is CASSDEYGTSGGYQETQYF. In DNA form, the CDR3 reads TGTGCCAGCAGTGACGAATACGGGACTAGCGGGGGTTACCAAGAGACCCAGTACTTC.

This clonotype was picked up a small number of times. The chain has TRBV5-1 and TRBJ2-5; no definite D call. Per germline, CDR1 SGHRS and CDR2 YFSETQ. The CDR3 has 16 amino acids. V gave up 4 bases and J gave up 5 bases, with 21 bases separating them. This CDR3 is CASSVTPVIAGETQYF. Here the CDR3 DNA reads TGCGCCAGCAGCGTTACACCGGTGATAGCTGGGGAGACCCAGTACTTC. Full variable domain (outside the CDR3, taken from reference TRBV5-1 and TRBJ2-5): KAGVTQTPRYLIKTRGQQVTLSCSPISGHRSVSWYQQTPGQGLQFLFEYFSETQRNKGNFPGRFSGRQFSNSRSEMNVSTLELGDSALYLCASSVTPVIAGETQYFGPGTRLLVL.

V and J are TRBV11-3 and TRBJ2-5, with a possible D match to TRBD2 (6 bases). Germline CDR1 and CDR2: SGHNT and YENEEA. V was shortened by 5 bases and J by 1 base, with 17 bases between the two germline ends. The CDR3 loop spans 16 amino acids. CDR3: CASSPRWRGPQETQYF. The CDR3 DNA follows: TGTGCCAGCAGCCCTCGTTGGAGGGGACCCCAAGAGACCCAGTACTTC.

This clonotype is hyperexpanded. The CDR3 nucleotides read TGTGCCAGCATTCTCCTGGTCGAAAACACCGGGGAGCTGTTTTTT. Residues: CASILLVENTGELFF. This chain joins TRBV6-4 and TRBJ2-2; D gene uncertain. Deletions cut 7 bases from V and 2 bases from J, with 14 bases between. CDR1 and CDR2 from the germline V gene are MRHNA and SNTAGT. The CDR3 totals 15 residues.

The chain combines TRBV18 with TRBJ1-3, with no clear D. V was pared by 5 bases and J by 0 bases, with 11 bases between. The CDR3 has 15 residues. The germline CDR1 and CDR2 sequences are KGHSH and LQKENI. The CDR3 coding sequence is TGTGCCAGCTCATCCGACCCGAGCTCTGGAAACACCATATATTTT. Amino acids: CASSSDPSSGNTIYF.

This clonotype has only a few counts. CDR3 nucleotides: TGTGCCACTCATCAGGGGGGTGATCAGCCCCAGCATTTT. Its translation: CATHQGGDQPQHF. V is TRBV6-1 and J is TRBJ1-5; 7 bases match TRBD1. The CDR3 runs 13 residues. After removal of 10 bases from V and 5 bases from J, the junction contained 8 bases not matched to a gene. CDR1 is MNHNS and CDR2 is SASEGT in the germline V gene.

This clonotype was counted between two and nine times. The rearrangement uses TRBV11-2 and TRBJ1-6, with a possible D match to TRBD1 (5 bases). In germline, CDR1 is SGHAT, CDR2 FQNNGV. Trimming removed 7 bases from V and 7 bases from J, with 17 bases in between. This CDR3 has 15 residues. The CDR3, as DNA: TGTGCCAGCACCCCTCTGCGGGGCCGGAATTCACCCCTCCACTTT. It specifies CASTPLRGRNSPLHF.